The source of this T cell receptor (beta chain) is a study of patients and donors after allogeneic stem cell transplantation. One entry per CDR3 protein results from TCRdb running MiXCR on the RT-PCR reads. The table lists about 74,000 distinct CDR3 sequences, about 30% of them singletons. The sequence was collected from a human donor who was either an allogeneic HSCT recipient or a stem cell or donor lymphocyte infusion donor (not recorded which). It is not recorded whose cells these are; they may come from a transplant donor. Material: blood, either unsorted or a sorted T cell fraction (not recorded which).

CDR3 DNA: TGTGCCAGCAGCGACTGGGACACGATCTCCTACAATGAGCAGTTCTTC. Its protein product is CASSDWDTISYNEQFF. The J gene is TRBJ2-1, the V gene TRBV9; perhaps TRBD1 as D (6 bases). CDR1 is SGDLS and CDR2 is YYNGEE in the germline V gene. The CDR3 contains 16 residues. Trimming stripped 3 bases from V and 0 bases from J, with 13 bases between.